These T cell receptor beta chains were read from a single sample in a study of blood T cell repertoires in COVID-19. Sequencing used immunoSEQ multiplex PCR; TCRdb keeps in-frame clones, though not all of them. The sample holds about 100,000 clones, 88% seen once. Sequenced input: peripheral blood. The receptor source for this set is a woman in her sixties or seventies with acute or convalescent COVID-19. The CDR3 runs from the conserved cysteine through the conserved F or W. The D gene is left open where the match is weak. Rows give clone size only sometimes, using once, few, many, or a class for an expanded clone.

cdr3_aa: CASSLGQPLTSYSNQPQHF
cdr3_nt: TGCGCCAGCAGCTTGGGACAACCATTAACCTCATATAGCAATCAGCCCCAGCATTTT
v_call: TRBV5-1
d_call: NA
j_call: TRBJ1-5
clone_size: NA

cdr3_aa: CASSTQTDGNTIYF
cdr3_nt: TGTGCCAGCAGCACTCAGACAGATGGAAACACCATATATTTT
v_call: TRBV11-2
d_call: NA
j_call: TRBJ1-3
clone_size: NA

cdr3_aa: CASSRTGGRETQYF
cdr3_nt: TGTGCCAGCAGCAGGACAGGGGGCCGAGAGACCCAGTACTTC
v_call: TRBV9
d_call: TRBD1
j_call: TRBJ2-5
clone_size: few

cdr3_aa: CASRDRGKGYTF
cdr3_nt: TGTGCCAGCCGGGACAGGGGGAAAGGCTACACCTTC
v_call: TRBV6-4
d_call: TRBD1
j_call: TRBJ1-2
clone_size: once

cdr3_aa: CASSVGGIMNTEAFF
cdr3_nt: TGTGCCAGCAGCGTAGGGGGCATCATGAACACTGAAGCTTTCTTT
v_call: TRBV9
d_call: NA
j_call: TRBJ1-1
clone_size: once

cdr3_aa: CASTPFVLTTDTQYF
cdr3_nt: TGTGCCAGCACCCCCTTTGTACTAACAACAGATACGCAGTATTTT
v_call: TRBV9
d_call: NA
j_call: TRBJ2-3
clone_size: NA

cdr3_aa: CASSLDQGGGGELFF
cdr3_nt: TGTGCCAGCAGCTTAGATCAAGGGGGCGGCGGGGAGCTGTTTTTT
v_call: TRBV11-2
d_call: TRBD1
j_call: TRBJ2-2
clone_size: once

cdr3_aa: CASSLGTVDGYTF
cdr3_nt: TGTGCCAGCAGCTTAGGAACAGTAGACGGCTACACCTTC
v_call: TRBV11-2
d_call: NA
j_call: TRBJ1-2
clone_size: NA

cdr3_aa: CASSQSVATNEKLFF
cdr3_nt: TGTGCCAGCAGCCAGTCGGTTGCAACTAATGAAAAACTGTTTTTT
v_call: TRBV3-1/TRBV3-2
d_call: NA
j_call: TRBJ1-4
clone_size: NA

cdr3_aa: CASRPPTSGSTYEQYF
cdr3_nt: TGTGCCAGCAGGCCCCCTACTAGCGGGAGTACGTACGAGCAGTACTTC
v_call: TRBV6-6
d_call: TRBD2
j_call: TRBJ2-7
clone_size: NA

cdr3_aa: CASTPLLAPSYEQYF
cdr3_nt: TGTGCCAGCACCCCCCTCCTAGCGCCGTCCTACGAGCAGTACTTC
v_call: TRBV7-9
d_call: NA
j_call: TRBJ2-7
clone_size: NA

cdr3_aa: CASSIGDREPYYGYTF
cdr3_nt: TGTGCCAGTAGTATTGGGGACAGGGAACCTTACTATGGCTACACCTTC
v_call: TRBV19
d_call: TRBD1
j_call: TRBJ1-2
clone_size: NA

cdr3_aa: CASSLRPQDTEAFF
cdr3_nt: TGCGCCAGCAGCTTAAGACCACAGGACACTGAAGCTTTCTTT
v_call: TRBV5-1
d_call: NA
j_call: TRBJ1-1
clone_size: NA

cdr3_aa: CASNRGHNEQFF
cdr3_nt: TGTGCCAGCAATAGAGGGCACAATGAGCAGTTCTTC
v_call: TRBV7-9
d_call: NA
j_call: TRBJ2-1
clone_size: NA

cdr3_aa: CASSSSAAQNTEAFF
cdr3_nt: TGTGCCAGCAGTTCCTCGGCTGCCCAAAACACTGAAGCTTTCTTT
v_call: TRBV6-6
d_call: NA
j_call: TRBJ1-1
clone_size: NA

cdr3_aa: CASSPGQGSSVFTEAFF
cdr3_nt: TGTGCCAGCAGTCCCGGACAGGGGAGTTCCGTCTTCACTGAAGCTTTCTTT
v_call: TRBV2
d_call: TRBD1
j_call: TRBJ1-1
clone_size: NA

cdr3_aa: CASILYAEAFF
cdr3_nt: TGTGCCAGTATCCTCTACGCTGAAGCTTTCTTT
v_call: TRBV19
d_call: NA
j_call: TRBJ1-1
clone_size: NA

cdr3_aa: CASSIGITVPGGYTF
cdr3_nt: TGTGCCAGTAGTATCGGGATTACAGTCCCCGGGGGCTACACCTTC
v_call: TRBV19
d_call: NA
j_call: TRBJ1-2
clone_size: NA

cdr3_aa: CASSSGTGVGELFF
cdr3_nt: TGTGCCAGCAGTTCCGGGACTGGGGTCGGGGAGCTGTTTTTT
v_call: TRBV6-5
d_call: NA
j_call: TRBJ2-2
clone_size: NA

cdr3_aa: CASSLGTSGHTDTQYF
cdr3_nt: TGTGCCAGCAGCTTGGGGACTAGCGGACACACAGATACGCAGTATTTT
v_call: TRBV7-6
d_call: TRBD2
j_call: TRBJ2-3
clone_size: once

cdr3_aa: CASRGEGTTEAFF
cdr3_nt: TGCGCCAGCAGGGGGGAGGGTACCACTGAAGCTTTCTTT
v_call: TRBV5-1
d_call: NA
j_call: TRBJ1-1
clone_size: NA

cdr3_aa: CASSLSVGNSPLHF
cdr3_nt: TGTGCCAGCAGCTTAAGCGTCGGTAATTCACCCCTCCACTTT
v_call: TRBV13
d_call: NA
j_call: TRBJ1-6
clone_size: NA

cdr3_aa: CASSNWGGTGELFF
cdr3_nt: TGTGCCAGTAGTAATTGGGGAGGTACCGGGGAGCTGTTTTTT
v_call: TRBV19
d_call: NA
j_call: TRBJ2-2
clone_size: few

cdr3_aa: CASGPVRGTQYF
cdr3_nt: TGTGCTAGTGGACCCGTACGCGGTACGCAGTATTTT
v_call: TRBV12-5
d_call: NA
j_call: TRBJ2-3
clone_size: NA

cdr3_aa: CASSLGESGNTIYF
cdr3_nt: TGCGCCAGCAGCTTGGGGGAGAGCGGAAACACCATATATTTT
v_call: TRBV5-1
d_call: NA
j_call: TRBJ1-3
clone_size: NA

cdr3_aa: CASSEREGYNEQFF
cdr3_nt: TGTGCCAGCAGCGAGCGGGAGGGCTACAATGAGCAGTTCTTC
v_call: TRBV9
d_call: TRBD2
j_call: TRBJ2-1
clone_size: NA

cdr3_aa: CASSYGQGARETQYF
cdr3_nt: TGTGCCAGTAGTTACGGACAGGGGGCGCGGGAGACCCAGTACTTC
v_call: TRBV19
d_call: TRBD1
j_call: TRBJ2-5
clone_size: NA